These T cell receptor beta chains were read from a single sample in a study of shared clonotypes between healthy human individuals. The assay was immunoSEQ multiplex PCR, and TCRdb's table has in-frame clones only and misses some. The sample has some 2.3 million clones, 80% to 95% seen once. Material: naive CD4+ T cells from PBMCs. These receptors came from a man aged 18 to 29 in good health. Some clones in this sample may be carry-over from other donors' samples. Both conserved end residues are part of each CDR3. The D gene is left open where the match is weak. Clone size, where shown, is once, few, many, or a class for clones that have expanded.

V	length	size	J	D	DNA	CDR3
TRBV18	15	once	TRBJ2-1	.	TGTGCCAGCTCCTTAAGCGTGAGCTCCTACAATGAGCAGTTCTTC	CASSLSVSSYNEQFF
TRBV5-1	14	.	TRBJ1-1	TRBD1	TGCGCCAGCAGCTCCCCGGGACAGGGCATTGAAGCTTTCTTT	CASSSPGQGIEAFF
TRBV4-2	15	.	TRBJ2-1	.	TGTGCCAGCAGCCAACTCCGGACCATCTACAATGAGCAGTTCTTC	CASSQLRTIYNEQFF
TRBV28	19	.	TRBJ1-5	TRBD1	TGTGCCAGCAGCCCCCGGGACAGGAGAAAGGGAAGGAGCAATCAGCCCCAGCATTTT	CASSPRDRRKGRSNQPQHF
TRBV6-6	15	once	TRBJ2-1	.	TGTGCCAGCAGTTACTCGGGCAGCTCCTACAATGAGCAGTTCTTC	CASSYSGSSYNEQFF
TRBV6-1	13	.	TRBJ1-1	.	TGTGCCAGCAGTGAATGGGGTACAACTGAAGCTTTCTTT	CASSEWGTTEAFF
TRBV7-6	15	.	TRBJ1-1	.	TGTGCCAGCAGCCCTGGAGGGGGATGGGGCACTGAAGCTTTCTTT	CASSPGGGWGTEAFF
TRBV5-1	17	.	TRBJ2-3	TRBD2	TGCGCCAGCAGCTTGCGGTCCGGGACTAGAAAATCGGATACGCAGTATTTT	CASSLRSGTRKSDTQYF
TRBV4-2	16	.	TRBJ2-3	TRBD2	TGTGCCAGCAGCCAAGTAGGCGGGAGGAGGACAGATACGCAGTATTTT	CASSQVGGRRTDTQYF
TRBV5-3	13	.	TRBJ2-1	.	TGTGCCAGAAGCCTTGGCTGGGATTCCGAGCAGTTCTTC	CARSLGWDSEQFF
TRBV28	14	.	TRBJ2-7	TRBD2	TGTGCCAGCAAGATTAGCGGGACCGCTTACGAGCAGTACTTC	CASKISGTAYEQYF
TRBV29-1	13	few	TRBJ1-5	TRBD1	TGCAGCGTGGGAGACAGGGTTAGTCAGCCCCAGCATTTT	CSVGDRVSQPQHF
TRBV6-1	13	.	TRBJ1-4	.	TGTGCCAGCATTCGGCAGCTTAATGAAAAACTGTTTTTT	CASIRQLNEKLFF
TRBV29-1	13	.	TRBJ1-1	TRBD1	TGCAGCGTAGCAACAGGGGCCAACACTGAAGCTTTCTTT	CSVATGANTEAFF
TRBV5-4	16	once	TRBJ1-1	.	TGTGCCAGCAACCCGCGGAGGGGGGCTGGGAACACTGAAGCTTTCTTT	CASNPRRGAGNTEAFF
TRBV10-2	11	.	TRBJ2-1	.	TGCGCCAGCAGTGATCTCCGCGAGCAGTTCTTC	CASSDLREQFF
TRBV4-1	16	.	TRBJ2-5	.	TGCGCCAGCAGCTCCCCAGGACTCCGGCTGGGGGAGACCCAGTACTTC	CASSSPGLRLGETQYF
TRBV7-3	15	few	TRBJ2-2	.	TGTGCCAGCAGCTTAATAACCCTATCGCCCGGGGAGCTGTTTTTT	CASSLITLSPGELFF
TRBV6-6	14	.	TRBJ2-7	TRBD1	TGTGCCAGCAGAGGGGGACAGGGAGTCGACGAGCAGTACTTC	CASRGGQGVDEQYF
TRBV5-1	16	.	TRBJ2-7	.	TGCGCCAGCAGCTTGTCGCGGAGTGGGGGGTTGCACGAGCAGTACTTC	CASSLSRSGGLHEQYF
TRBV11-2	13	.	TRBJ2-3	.	TGTGCCAGCAACGTGGGGGGCATGCCCACGCAGTATTTT	CASNVGGMPTQYF
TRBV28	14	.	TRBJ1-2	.	TGTGCCAGCAGTTTGGGAGGGCAGGGCTATGGCTACACCTTC	CASSLGGQGYGYTF
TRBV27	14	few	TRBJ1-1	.	TGTGCCAGCAGTTTTAGGGTATCGAACACTGAAGCTTTCTTT	CASSFRVSNTEAFF
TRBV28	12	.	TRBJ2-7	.	TGTGCCAGCAGTTCCGGACCCTACGAGCAGTACTTC	CASSSGPYEQYF
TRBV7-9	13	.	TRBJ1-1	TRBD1	TGTGCCAGCAGCTCGGGACAGTCCACTGAAGCTTTCTTT	CASSSGQSTEAFF
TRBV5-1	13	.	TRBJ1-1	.	TGCGCCAGCAGCCCGGGACAGAACACTGAAGCTTTCTTT	CASSPGQNTEAFF
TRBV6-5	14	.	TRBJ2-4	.	TGCTCAGTAAAAGATGAGCCCGCCAAAAACATTCAGTACTTC	CSVKDEPAKNIQYF
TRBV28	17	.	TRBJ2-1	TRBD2	TGTGCCAGCAGTTTTAAAGTAGGCGGGAGCTCCTACAATGAGCAGTTCTTC	CASSFKVGGSSYNEQFF
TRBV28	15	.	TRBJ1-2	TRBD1	TGTGCCAGCAGTCCTACGACAGGGATAGGCTATGGCTACACCTTC	CASSPTTGIGYGYTF
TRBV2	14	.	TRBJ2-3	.	TGTGCCAGCAGTGAGGACACAAGCACAGATACGCAGTATTTT	CASSEDTSTDTQYF
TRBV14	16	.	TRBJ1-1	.	TGTGCCAGCAGCCCGTCTGCTCATGGGTTGAGCACTGAAGCTTTCTTT	CASSPSAHGLSTEAFF